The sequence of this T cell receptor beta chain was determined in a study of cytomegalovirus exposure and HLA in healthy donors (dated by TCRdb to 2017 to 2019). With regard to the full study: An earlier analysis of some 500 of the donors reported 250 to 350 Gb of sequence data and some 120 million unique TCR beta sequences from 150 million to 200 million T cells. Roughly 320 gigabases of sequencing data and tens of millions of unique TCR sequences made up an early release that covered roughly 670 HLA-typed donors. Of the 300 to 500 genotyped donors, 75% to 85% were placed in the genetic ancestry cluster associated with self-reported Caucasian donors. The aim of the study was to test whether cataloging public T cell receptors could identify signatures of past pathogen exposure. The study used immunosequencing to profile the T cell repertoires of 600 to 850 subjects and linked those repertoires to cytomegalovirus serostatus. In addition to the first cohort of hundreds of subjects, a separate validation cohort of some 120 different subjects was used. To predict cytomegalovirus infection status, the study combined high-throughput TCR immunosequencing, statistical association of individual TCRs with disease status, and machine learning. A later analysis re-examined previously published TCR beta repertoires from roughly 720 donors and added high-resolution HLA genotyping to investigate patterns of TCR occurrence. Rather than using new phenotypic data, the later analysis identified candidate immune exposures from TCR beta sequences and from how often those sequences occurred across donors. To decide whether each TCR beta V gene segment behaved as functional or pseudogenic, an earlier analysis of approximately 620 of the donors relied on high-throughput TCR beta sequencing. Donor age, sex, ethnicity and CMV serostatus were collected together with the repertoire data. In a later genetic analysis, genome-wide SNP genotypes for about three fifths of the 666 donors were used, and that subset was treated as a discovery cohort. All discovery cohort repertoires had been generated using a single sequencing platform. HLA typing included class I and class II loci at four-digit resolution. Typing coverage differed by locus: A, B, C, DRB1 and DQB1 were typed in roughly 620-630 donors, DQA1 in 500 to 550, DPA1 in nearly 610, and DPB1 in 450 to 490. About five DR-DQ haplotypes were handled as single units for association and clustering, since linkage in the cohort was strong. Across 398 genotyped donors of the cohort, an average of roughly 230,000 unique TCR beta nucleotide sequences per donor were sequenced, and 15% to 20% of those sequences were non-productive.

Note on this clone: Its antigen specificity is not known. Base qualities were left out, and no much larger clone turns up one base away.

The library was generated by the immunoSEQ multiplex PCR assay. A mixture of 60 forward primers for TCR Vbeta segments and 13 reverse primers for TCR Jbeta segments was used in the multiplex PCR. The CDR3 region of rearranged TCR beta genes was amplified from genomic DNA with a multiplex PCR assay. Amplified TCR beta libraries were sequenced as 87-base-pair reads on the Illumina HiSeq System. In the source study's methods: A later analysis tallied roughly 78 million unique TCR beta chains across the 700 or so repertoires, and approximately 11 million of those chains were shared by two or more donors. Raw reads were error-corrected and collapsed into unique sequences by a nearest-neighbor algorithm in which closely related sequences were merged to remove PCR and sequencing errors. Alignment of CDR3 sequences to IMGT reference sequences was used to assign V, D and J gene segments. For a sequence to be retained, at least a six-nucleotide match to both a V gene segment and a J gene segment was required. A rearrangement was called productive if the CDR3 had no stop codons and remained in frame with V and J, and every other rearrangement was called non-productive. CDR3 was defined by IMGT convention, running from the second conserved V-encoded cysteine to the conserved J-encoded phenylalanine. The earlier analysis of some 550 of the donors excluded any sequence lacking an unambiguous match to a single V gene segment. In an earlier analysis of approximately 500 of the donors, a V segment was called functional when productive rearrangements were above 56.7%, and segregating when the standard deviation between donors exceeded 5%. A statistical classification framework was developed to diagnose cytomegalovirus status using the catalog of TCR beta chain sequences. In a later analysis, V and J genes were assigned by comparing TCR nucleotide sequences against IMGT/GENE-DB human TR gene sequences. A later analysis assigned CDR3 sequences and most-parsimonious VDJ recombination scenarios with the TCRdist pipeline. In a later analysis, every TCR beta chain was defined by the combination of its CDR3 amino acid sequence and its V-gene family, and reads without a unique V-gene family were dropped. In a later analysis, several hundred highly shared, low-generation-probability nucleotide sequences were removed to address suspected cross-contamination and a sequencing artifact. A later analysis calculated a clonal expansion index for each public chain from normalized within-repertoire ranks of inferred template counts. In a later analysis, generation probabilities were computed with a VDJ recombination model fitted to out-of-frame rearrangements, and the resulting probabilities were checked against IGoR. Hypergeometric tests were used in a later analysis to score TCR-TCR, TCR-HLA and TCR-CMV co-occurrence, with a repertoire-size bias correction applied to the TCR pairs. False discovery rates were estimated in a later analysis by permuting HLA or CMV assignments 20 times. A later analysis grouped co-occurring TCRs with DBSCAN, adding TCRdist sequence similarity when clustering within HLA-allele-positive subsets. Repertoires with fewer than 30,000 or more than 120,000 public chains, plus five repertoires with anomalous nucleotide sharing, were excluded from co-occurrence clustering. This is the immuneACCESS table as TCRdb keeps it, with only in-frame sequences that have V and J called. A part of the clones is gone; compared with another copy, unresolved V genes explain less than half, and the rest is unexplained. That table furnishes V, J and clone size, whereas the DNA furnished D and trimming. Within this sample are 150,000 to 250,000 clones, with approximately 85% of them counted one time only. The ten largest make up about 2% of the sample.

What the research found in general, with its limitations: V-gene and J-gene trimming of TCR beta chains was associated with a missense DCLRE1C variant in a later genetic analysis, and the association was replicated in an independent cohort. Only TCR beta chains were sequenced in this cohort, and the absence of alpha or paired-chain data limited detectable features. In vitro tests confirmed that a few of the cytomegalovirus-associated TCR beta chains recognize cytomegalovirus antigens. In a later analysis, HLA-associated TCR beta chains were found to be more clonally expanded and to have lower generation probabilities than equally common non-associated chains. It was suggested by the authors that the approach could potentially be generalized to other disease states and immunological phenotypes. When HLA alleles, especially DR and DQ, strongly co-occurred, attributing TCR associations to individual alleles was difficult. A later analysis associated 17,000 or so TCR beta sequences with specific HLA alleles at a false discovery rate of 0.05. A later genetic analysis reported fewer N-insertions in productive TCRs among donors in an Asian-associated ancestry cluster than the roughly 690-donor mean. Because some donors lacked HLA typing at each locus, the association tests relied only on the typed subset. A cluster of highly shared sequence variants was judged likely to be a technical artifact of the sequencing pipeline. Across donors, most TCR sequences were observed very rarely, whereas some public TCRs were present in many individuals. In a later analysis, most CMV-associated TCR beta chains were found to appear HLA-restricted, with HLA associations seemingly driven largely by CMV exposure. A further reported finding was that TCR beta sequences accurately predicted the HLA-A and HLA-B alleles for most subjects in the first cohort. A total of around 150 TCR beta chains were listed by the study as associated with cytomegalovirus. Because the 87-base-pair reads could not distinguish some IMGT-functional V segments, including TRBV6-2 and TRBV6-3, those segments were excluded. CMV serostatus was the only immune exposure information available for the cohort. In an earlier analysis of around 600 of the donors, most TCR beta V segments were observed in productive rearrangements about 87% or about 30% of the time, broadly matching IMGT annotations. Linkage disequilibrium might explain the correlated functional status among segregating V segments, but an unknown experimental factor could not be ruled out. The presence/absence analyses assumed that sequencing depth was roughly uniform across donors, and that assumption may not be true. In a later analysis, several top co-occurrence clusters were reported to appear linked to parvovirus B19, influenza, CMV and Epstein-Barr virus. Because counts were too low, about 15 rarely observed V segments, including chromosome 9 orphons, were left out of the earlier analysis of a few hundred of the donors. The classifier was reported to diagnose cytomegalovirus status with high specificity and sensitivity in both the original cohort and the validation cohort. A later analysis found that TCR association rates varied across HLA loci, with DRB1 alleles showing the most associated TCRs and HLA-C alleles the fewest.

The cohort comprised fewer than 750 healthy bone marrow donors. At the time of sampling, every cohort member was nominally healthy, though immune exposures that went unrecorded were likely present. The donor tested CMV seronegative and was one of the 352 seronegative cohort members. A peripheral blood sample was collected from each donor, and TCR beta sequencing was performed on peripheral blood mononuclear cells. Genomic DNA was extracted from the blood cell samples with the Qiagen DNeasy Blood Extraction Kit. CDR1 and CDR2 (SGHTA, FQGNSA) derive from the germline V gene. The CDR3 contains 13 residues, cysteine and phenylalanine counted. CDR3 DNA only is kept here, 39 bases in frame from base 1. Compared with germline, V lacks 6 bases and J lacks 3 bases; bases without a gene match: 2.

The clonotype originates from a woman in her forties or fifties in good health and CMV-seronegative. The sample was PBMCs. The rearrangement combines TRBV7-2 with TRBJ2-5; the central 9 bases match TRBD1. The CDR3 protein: CASSWDREETQYF. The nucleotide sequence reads TGTGCCAGCAGTTGGGACAGGGAAGAGACCCAGTACTTC.